The clone carrying this T cell receptor beta chain was detected many times. What it recognizes is unknown. Between the trimmed V and J ends, which lost 8 bases and 2 bases, there was a span of 12 bases. The CDR3 runs 13 residues. Germline V gene lookup returns CDR1 SGHVS and CDR2 FNYEAQ. Exclusion covered patients with other autoimmune diseases or uncontrolled infections (as well as pregnancy or lactation). The sample comes from a study of Graves' ophthalmopathy and Graves' hyperthyroidism. Overall study results and limits: Most clonotypes expanded in thyroid above 0.001 frequency were present in blood too. This model predicted ophthalmopathy progression (sensitivity 70.59%, specificity about 72%).

RNA transcripts were the template, and TCR beta CDR3 regions were amplified from them. An initial RT-PCR round employing HTBI primers preceded a second-round multiplex PCR. MiXCR, run by TCRdb on the multiplex PCR reads, gives a single entry per CDR3 protein. The sample has about 370,000 distinct CDR3 sequences; 15% to 20% are singletons. The receptor was derived from an adult woman with stable Graves' hyperthyroidism. Specimen: peripheral blood. The gene calls are TRBV7-6 and TRBJ2-5, with D maybe TRBD1 (6 bases). Here the CDR3 DNA reads TGTGCCAGCTCCTACAGGGTACAAGAGACCCAGTACTTC. The encoded protein is CASSYRVQETQYF.